These 21 T cell receptor beta chains were sequenced from one sample in a study of T cells after yellow fever vaccination. A single record per CDR3 protein comes from TCRdb applying MiXCR to the 5' RACE reads. In the table there are under 550,000 distinct CDR3 sequences, 21% of which are singletons. The specimen comprised PBMCs, sampled roughly 20 days after the first yellow fever vaccination. Every receptor here comes from a young man who received the YFV17D yellow fever vaccine.

This clonotype was detected a few times. The chain recombines TRBV6-1 with TRBJ2-7; TRBD1 matches at 8 bases. CDR1 is MNHNS and CDR2 is SASEGT in the germline V gene. This CDR3 region has 15 residues. V was pared by 5 bases and J by 4 bases, with 10 bases of the junction left unmatched. This CDR3 is CASSPRQGSVYEQYV. The CDR3 coding sequence is TGTGCCAGCAGTCCTAGACAGGGGAGTGTATACGAGCAGTACGTC.

The gene calls are TRBV19 and TRBJ2-3; 7 bases agree with TRBD1. The J segment lost 2 bases and the V segment lost 5 bases, leaving 7 bases of the junction unmatched. Germline CDR1 LNHDA, CDR2 SQIVND (reference sequence). The CDR3 runs to 15 residues. CDR3 sequence: CASSAWDSLTDTQYF. The CDR3 DNA follows: TGTGCCAGTAGTGCCTGGGACAGCCTCACAGATACGCAGTATTTT.

This clonotype was detected only a few times. V usage is TRBV5-1 and J usage is TRBJ2-5; D remains ambiguous. CDR1 is SGHRS and CDR2 is YFSETQ in the germline V gene. Trimming left V 2 bases short and J 2 bases short, with 10 bases between. CDR3 length equals 14 residues. The CDR3 nucleotides are TGCGCCAGCAGCTTCAGTCATCTTCAAGAGACCCAGTACTTC. It encodes CASSFSHLQETQYF.

This clonotype was counted many times. The rearrangement links TRBV28 to TRBJ2-7; 8 bases line up with TRBD1. The J segment lost 1 base and the V segment lost 5 bases, leaving 7 bases of the junction unmatched. This CDR3 is 15 amino acids long. The germline V gene has CDR1 MDHEN and CDR2 SYDVKM. The CDR3 is CASSPRTGFSYEQYF. In nucleotides, the CDR3 is TGTGCCAGCAGTCCAAGGACAGGGTTTTCCTACGAGCAGTACTTC. Supplemented by reference TRBV28 and TRBJ2-7, the full variable domain reads DVKVTQSSRYLVKRTGEKVFLECVQDMDHENMFWYRQDPGLGLRLIYFSYDVKMKEKGDIPEGYSVSREKKERFSLILESASTNQTSMYLCASSPRTGFSYEQYFGPGTRLTVT.

This clonotype was seen more than once but under ten times. The V gene is TRBV12-3 or TRBV12-4, the J gene TRBJ2-3, with 15 bases matching TRBD2. This CDR3 spans 15 amino acids. J was trimmed by 7 bases and V by 6 bases; bases with no gene match: 5. CDR3 amino acids: CASRQGLAGGHTQYF. CDR3 DNA sequence: TGTGCCAGCAGGCAGGGACTAGCGGGGGGTCATACGCAGTATTTT.

This clonotype has just a few counts. The chain uses TRBV20-1 and TRBJ2-5; D not certain. V dropped 3 bases and J dropped 4 bases, with 12 bases sitting between them. Germline V lookup: CDR1 DFQATT, CDR2 SNEGSKA (reference sequence). The CDR3 spans 13 residues. The CDR3 nucleotides are TGCAGTGCTAGTGGTTATGGCGGAGAGACCCAGTACTTC. Protein sequence: CSASGYGGETQYF.

The CDR3 region is CASSVARGSEQFF. The DNA of the CDR3 is TGTGCCAGCAGCGTAGCGAGGGGCAGTGAGCAGTTCTTC. The V call is TRBV9, the J call TRBJ2-1, with D perhaps assigned TRBD1 or TRBD2 (5 bases each). CDR1 is SGDLS, CDR2 YYNGEE, per germline. Between the trimmed V and J ends, which lost 0 bases and 9 bases, there was a span of 10 bases. This CDR3 comprises 13 residues.

V is TRBV2 and J is TRBJ2-1; 15 bases fit TRBD2. The CDR3 is made up of 16 amino acids. Germline V CDR1 and CDR2: SNHLY, FYNNEI. V was pared by 6 bases and J by 4 bases, with 4 bases of the junction left unmatched. For the CDR3, the DNA is TGTGCCAGCAGGGGACTAGCGGGGGGTTTATACAATGAGCAGTTCTTC. Encoded protein: CASRGLAGGLYNEQFF.

The gene calls are TRBV2 and TRBJ2-1; the match to TRBD1 covers 10 bases. Trimming removed 8 bases from V and 6 bases from J; junction bases left unmatched: 7. Germline CDR1 is SNHLY and CDR2 is FYNNEI. There are 14 residues in the CDR3. CDR3 nucleotide sequence: TGTGCCAGCCTGCTGGACAGGGGGTTCAATGAGCAGTTCTTC. Encoded protein: CASLLDRGFNEQFF.

This chain uses TRBV6-5 with TRBJ2-5; possible D gene TRBD2, 6 bases. Trimming removed 2 bases at V and 7 bases at J, with 11 bases between. This CDR3 region has 13 residues. Germline V gives CDR1 MNHEY, CDR2 SVGAGI. The CDR3 spells CASSYDWGVTQYF. As DNA, the CDR3 is TGTGCCAGCAGTTACGACTGGGGGGTGACCCAGTACTTC.

This clonotype was seen a few times. This sequence joins TRBV9 and TRBJ2-3; 10 bases align to TRBD1. CDR3 length: 16 amino acids. V lost 4 bases and J lost 5; bases outside the gene matches: 10. Germline V CDR1 and CDR2: SGDLS, YYNGEE. The CDR3, as DNA: TGTGCCAGCAGCCGTGAAAGGACAGGGGGTGGAGATACGCAGTATTTT. It yields the protein CASSRERTGGGDTQYF.

This clonotype was counted a few times. V usage is TRBV27 and J usage is TRBJ2-3; 7 bases match TRBD2. The junction had 5 bases not matched to a gene; V was cut back by 3 bases and J by 2 bases. Germline values: CDR1 MNHEY, CDR2 SMNVEV (reference sequence). The CDR3 has 15 residues. The CDR3 bases are TGTGCCAGCAGTTTTCAAGCGGGGAACACAGATACGCAGTATTTT. Amino acids: CASSFQAGNTDTQYF.

The rearrangement links TRBV28 to TRBJ2-5, with a tentative D call TRBD2 (6 bases). The CDR3 is 12 amino acids. CDR1 is MDHEN, CDR2 SYDVKM, per germline. V lost 6 bases and J 4 bases, leaving 9 bases between the germline ends. The chain's CDR3 is CASRPGGETQYF. The CDR3 DNA reads as TGTGCCAGCAGGCCCGGGGGAGAGACCCAGTACTTC.

This clonotype was recorded a few times. The chain recombines TRBV29-1 with TRBJ2-7, with TRBD2 matching over 7 bases. In germline, CDR1 is SQVTM, CDR2 ANQGSEA. The CDR3 runs 10 residues. With V trimmed by 7 bases and J by 6 bases, 3 bases remained unmatched. CDR3 nucleotides: TGCAGCGCCTGGGGGGGCGAGCAGTACTTC. Translation: CSAWGGEQYF.

This sequence joins TRBV6-2 or TRBV6-3 and TRBJ2-1, with D uncertain. V gave up 6 bases and J gave up 8 bases, with 14 bases separating them. Germline CDR1 reads MNHEY; CDR2 reads SVGEGT. The CDR3 covers 13 residues. The CDR3 DNA reads as TGTGCCAGCAGCCTACCTTCGATCTATGAGCAGTTCTTC. Amino acids: CASSLPSIYEQFF.

This chain uses TRBV10-3 with TRBJ2-5; D assignment may be TRBD1 or TRBD2 (6 bases each). The germline gives CDR1 ENHRY, CDR2 SYGVKD. V lost 2 bases and J 9 bases, leaving 10 bases between the germline ends. CDR3 length equals 12 residues. The CDR3 sequence: CAISEKGEAQYF. CDR3 in DNA: TGTGCCATCAGTGAGAAGGGGGAGGCCCAGTACTTC.

V usage is TRBV5-1 and J usage is TRBJ1-1; D possibly corresponds to TRBD1 (6 bases). CDR1 and CDR2 (germline): SGHRS, YFSETQ. The CDR3 covers 15 residues. V was shortened by 0 bases and J by 10 bases, with 19 bases between the two germline ends. The CDR3 DNA reads TGCGCCAGCAGCTTGGACCCCACTAGTTCCAGGGGAGCTTTCTTT. Translation gives CASSLDPTSSRGAFF.

The table lists this clonotype with a few counts. The chain links TRBV12-3 or TRBV12-4 to TRBJ2-7; TRBD2 might be the D (6 bases). This CDR3 has 14 residues. V was cut by 1 base and J by 0 bases, with 7 bases left in between. CDR3 residues: CASSLGTNSYEQYV. CDR3 in DNA: TGTGCCAGCAGTTTAGGGACTAACTCCTACGAGCAGTACGTC.

The sample holds a few counts of this clonotype. The genes are TRBV13 and TRBJ1-5; 10 nucleotides agree with TRBD1. Germline V gene sequence: CDR1 PRHDT, CDR2 FYEKMQ (reference sequence). Trimming removed 4 bases from V and 7 bases from J; junction bases left unmatched: 1. The CDR3 totals 13 residues. The CDR3 region has the DNA TGTGCCAGCAGCTCGGGACAGGGGCAGCCCCAGCATTTT. Residues: CASSSGQGQPQHF. The full variable domain, completed using reference TRBV13 and TRBJ1-5, is AAGVIQSPRHLIKEKRETATLKCYPIPRHDTVYWYQQGPGQDPQFLISFYEKMQSDKGSIPDRFSAQQFSDYHSELNMSSLELGDSALYFCASSSGQGQPQHFGDGTRLSIL.

The table lists this clonotype with a few counts. V gene TRBV20-1 combines with J gene TRBJ2-3; D is undetermined. The CDR3 spans 14 residues. Trimming stripped 3 bases from V and 6 bases from J, with 16 bases between. Germline V lookup: CDR1 DFQATT, CDR2 SNEGSKA (reference sequence). Here the CDR3 DNA reads TGCAGTGCTAGGGACCGCGATCTTGGGGATACGCAGTATTTT. Its translation: CSARDRDLGDTQYF.

This chain uses TRBV7-9 with TRBJ1-4, with D tentatively TRBD1 (5 bases). Germline CDR1 and CDR2: SEHNR and FQNEAQ (reference sequence). This CDR3 comprises 14 residues. With 3 bases removed from V and 5 bases from J, the gap between germline ends came to 10 bases. CDR3 sequence (DNA): TGTGCCAGCAGCTTGACAGTTCCCAATGAAAAACTGTTTTTT. It encodes CASSLTVPNEKLFF.